The clone carrying this T cell receptor (beta chain) was picked up a small number of times. A single record per CDR3 protein comes from TCRdb applying MiXCR to the RT-PCR reads. The sample yields hundreds of thousands of distinct CDR3 sequences, 12% to 15% seen once. The CDR3 has 15 residues. Germline CDR1 is MDHEN and CDR2 is SYDVKM. Losses at the gene ends were 10 bases for V and 1 base for J; bases not matched to a gene: 10. This sequence was found in a female donor in good health, serving as a healthy control. The chain is built from TRBV28 and TRBJ2-7; 10 bases fit TRBD1. The sequenced sample consisted of memory CD4+ T cells from blood. This CDR3 is CAKDRGSIGSYEQYF. The DNA of the CDR3 is TGTGCCAAGGACAGGGGGAGTATCGGTTCCTACGAGCAGTACTTC.